The T cell receptor beta chain under discussion was sequenced for a study of T cell repertoires in cytomegalovirus infection. This CDR3 is 16 amino acids long. Between the trimmed V and J ends, which lost 3 bases and 2 bases, there was a span of 14 bases. Germline CDR1 MNHNS, CDR2 SASEGT. TCRdb reprocessed the reads via MiXCR and lists one record per CDR3 protein. The sample carries fewer than 350,000 distinct CDR3 sequences, 25% to 30% recorded once. In its sample, this clonotype was seen many times. Its antigen is currently unknown. The chain links TRBV6-1 to TRBJ1-5; D remains unclear. The clonotype originates from a human donor in good health (CMV status not recorded). Some clones in this sample may be carry-over from other donors' samples. The material was cultured PBMCs, obtained from culture after CMV antigen stimulation. The CDR3 DNA is TGTGCCAGCAGTGAGCCCGGGGAAATCGGCAATCAGCCCCAGCATTTT. It translates to CASSEPGEIGNQPQHF.